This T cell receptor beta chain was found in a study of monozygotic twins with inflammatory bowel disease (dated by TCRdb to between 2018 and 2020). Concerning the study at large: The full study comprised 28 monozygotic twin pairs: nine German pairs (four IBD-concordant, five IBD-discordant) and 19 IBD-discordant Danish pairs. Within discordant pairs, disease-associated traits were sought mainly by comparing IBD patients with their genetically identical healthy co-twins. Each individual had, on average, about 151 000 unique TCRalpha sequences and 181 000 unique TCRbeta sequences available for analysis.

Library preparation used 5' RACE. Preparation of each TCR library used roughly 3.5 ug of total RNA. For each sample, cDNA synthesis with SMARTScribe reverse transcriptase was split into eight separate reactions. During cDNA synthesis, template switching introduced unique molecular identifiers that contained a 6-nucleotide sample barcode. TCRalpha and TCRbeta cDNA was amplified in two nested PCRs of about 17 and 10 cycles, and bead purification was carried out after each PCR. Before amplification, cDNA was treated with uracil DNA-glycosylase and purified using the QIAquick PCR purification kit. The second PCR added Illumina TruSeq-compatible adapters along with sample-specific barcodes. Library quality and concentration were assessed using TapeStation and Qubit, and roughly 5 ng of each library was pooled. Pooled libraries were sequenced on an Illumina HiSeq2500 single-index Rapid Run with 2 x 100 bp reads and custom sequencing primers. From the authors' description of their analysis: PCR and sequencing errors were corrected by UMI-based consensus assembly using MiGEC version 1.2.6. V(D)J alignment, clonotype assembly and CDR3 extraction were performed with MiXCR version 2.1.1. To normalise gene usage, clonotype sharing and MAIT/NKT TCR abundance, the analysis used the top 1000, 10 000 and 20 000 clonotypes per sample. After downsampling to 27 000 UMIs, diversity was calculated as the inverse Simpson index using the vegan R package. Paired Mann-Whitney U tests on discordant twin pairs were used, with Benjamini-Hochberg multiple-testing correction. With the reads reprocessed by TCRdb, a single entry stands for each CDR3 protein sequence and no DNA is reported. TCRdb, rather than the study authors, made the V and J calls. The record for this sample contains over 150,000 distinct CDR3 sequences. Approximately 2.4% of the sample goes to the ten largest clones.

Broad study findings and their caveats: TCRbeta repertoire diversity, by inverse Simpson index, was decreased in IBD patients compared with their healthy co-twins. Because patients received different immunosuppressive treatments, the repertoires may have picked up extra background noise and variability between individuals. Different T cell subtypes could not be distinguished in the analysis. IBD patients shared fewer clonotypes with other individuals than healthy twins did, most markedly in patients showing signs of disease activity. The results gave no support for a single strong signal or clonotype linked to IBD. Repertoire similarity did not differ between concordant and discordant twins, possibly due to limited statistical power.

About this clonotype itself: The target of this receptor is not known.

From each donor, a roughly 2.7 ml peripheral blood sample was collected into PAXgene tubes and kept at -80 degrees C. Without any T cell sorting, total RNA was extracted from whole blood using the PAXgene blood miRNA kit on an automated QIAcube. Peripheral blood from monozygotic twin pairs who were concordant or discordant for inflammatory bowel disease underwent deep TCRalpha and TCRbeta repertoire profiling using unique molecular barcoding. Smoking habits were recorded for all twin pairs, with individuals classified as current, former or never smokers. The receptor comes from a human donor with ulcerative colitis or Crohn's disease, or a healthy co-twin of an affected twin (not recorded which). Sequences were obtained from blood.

The CDR3: CASSFSPGEKLFF. The sequence links TRBV12-3 or TRBV12-4 to TRBJ1-4; TCRdb proposes TRBD1, but this gene call is untestable without DNA. The CDR3 measures 13 amino acids from cysteine to phenylalanine. No DNA sequence was recorded.